The rows below give T cell receptor beta chains drawn from one sample of a study of metastatic and nonmetastatic thyroid tumors. TCRdb re-clonotyped the PCR reads via MiXCR. The table includes around 18,000 clones, 34% detected once. The material sequenced was tumor tissue. These receptor sequences come from a female donor with papillary thyroid cancer or a benign thyroid nodule (not recorded which). Some clones in this sample may be carry-over from other donors' samples. Each CDR3 is given with its conserved first and last residue.

v_call: TRBV28
j_call: TRBJ1-2
cdr3_aa: CASSPIGISYGYTF

v_call: TRBV6-1
j_call: TRBJ2-1
cdr3_aa: CASRPGGHNEQFF

v_call: TRBV20-1
j_call: TRBJ1-1
cdr3_aa: CSAITPKNTEAFF

v_call: TRBV20-1
j_call: TRBJ1-6
cdr3_aa: CSASVGQGTSPLHF

v_call: TRBV12-3/TRBV12-4
j_call: TRBJ2-5
cdr3_aa: CASSPGTSGRGETQYF

v_call: TRBV6-1
j_call: TRBJ2-5
cdr3_aa: CASSDLAGANQETQYF

v_call: TRBV30
j_call: TRBJ1-5
cdr3_aa: CAWSTGPVTGNQPQHF

v_call: TRBV28
j_call: TRBJ1-5
cdr3_aa: CASSRGWDTNQPQHF

v_call: TRBV6-1
j_call: TRBJ1-1
cdr3_aa: CASKVAGSEAFF

v_call: TRBV11-3
j_call: TRBJ1-4
cdr3_aa: CASSLGRANEKLFF

v_call: TRBV27
j_call: TRBJ1-6
cdr3_aa: CASSLGVTPSSYNSPLHF

v_call: TRBV28
j_call: TRBJ1-5
cdr3_aa: CASSHYGTGGNQPQHF